These 21 T cell receptor beta chains share one sample of origin, sequenced in a study of T cells in Graves' hyperthyroidism and ophthalmopathy. Amplification targeted TCR beta CDR3 regions from RNA transcripts. First-round RT-PCR targeting the TCR CDR3 was performed with the HTBI primer set. TCRdb re-derived calls from the multiplex PCR reads in MiXCR, one entry per CDR3 protein. The sample has over 500,000 distinct CDR3 sequences, roughly a sixth seen once; the top ten hold roughly 15%. Source material: blood. The receptors were gathered from a woman between 18 and 29 years old with Graves' ophthalmopathy.

Details on this clonotype: A much larger clone differs from this one at a single base, so this may be a read error. CDR3 amino acids: CASSLSSETLRGDDGQFF. The CDR3 nucleotides are TGTGCCAGCAGCTTGTCTTCAGAGACTCTACGCGGCGACGATGGGCAGTTCTTC. The genes are TRBV11-2 and TRBJ2-1, with D unresolved. V was pared by 3 bases and J by 12 bases, with 30 bases between. Germline V lookup: CDR1 SGHAT, CDR2 FQNNGV. The CDR3 is 18 residues long.

The gene calls are TRBV27 and TRBJ1-4; D is possibly TRBD1 (5 bases). V gave up 6 bases and J gave up 10 bases, with 15 bases separating them. The CDR3 contains 13 residues. Germline CDR1 is MNHEY and CDR2 is SMNVEV (reference sequence). The CDR3 DNA follows: TGTGCCAGCAGGGGGATGGGACTCGGAAAACTGTTTTTT. It translates to CASRGMGLGKLFF. The full variable domain, rest sourced from reference TRBV27 and TRBJ1-4, is EAQVTQNPRYLITVTGKKLTVTCSQNMNHEYMSWYRQDPGLGLRQIYYSMNVEVTDKGDVPEGYKVSRKEKRNFPLILESPSPNQTSLYFCASRGMGLGKLFFGSGTQLSVL.

This chain connects TRBV19 to TRBJ1-2; D is undetermined. The V and J ends lost 3 bases and 2 bases respectively, with 13 bases between them. CDR1 and CDR2 (germline): LNHDA, SQIVND (reference sequence). This CDR3 region has 15 residues. CDR3 loop: CASSIHGGRNYGYTF. CDR3 sequence (DNA): TGTGCCAGTAGTATTCACGGAGGACGGAACTATGGCTACACCTTC.

This clonotype was picked up a small number of times. The junction does not match germline at one end; this may be a read error. The rearrangement links TRBV12-3 or TRBV12-4 to TRBJ2-1, with 10 bases fitting TRBD1. The CDR3 runs 15 residues. CDR3: CASSSGTGVYSEQFF. In nucleotides, the CDR3 is TGTGCCAGCAGCTCCGGGACAGGGGTTTACAGTGAGCAGTTCTTC.

This clonotype was seen more than once but under ten times. This chain joins TRBV5-5 and TRBJ1-1; D is undetermined. This CDR3 is built from 16 residues. Germline lookup yields CDR1 SGHKS and CDR2 YYEKEE (reference sequence). Trimming shortened V by 0 bases and J by 7 bases, and 19 bases separated the two germline ends. CDR3 amino acids: CASSLGSGSRRVEAFF. CDR3 nucleotide sequence: TGTGCCAGCAGCTTGGGCTCTGGATCCCGAAGGGTTGAAGCTTTCTTT.

This clonotype was observed at least ten times. The V gene is TRBV15, the J gene TRBJ1-2; D ambiguous. The CDR3 has 15 amino acids. Germline loops: CDR1 LNHNV, CDR2 YYDKDF (reference sequence). V gave up 1 base and J gave up 8 bases, with 17 bases separating them. This chain's CDR3 is CATSRAGRSIGGYTF. As DNA, the CDR3 is TGTGCCACCAGCAGAGCTGGTCGCAGCATAGGGGGCTACACCTTC.

The CDR3, as DNA: TGCAGTGCCCCTACAGGGGTAAAACTGTTTTTT. As protein: CSAPTGVKLFF. The chain employs TRBV20-1 and TRBJ1-4; 7 bases are a match to TRBD1. J gave up 10 bases and V 6 bases, and 5 bases lay outside the gene matches. The germline V gene encodes CDR1 DFQATT and CDR2 SNEGSKA (reference sequence). The length of the CDR3 is 11 residues.

This clonotype appeared many times. The chain recombines TRBV11-2 with TRBJ2-7, with 11 nucleotides matching TRBD2. The junction had 6 bases not matched to a gene; V was cut back by 6 bases and J by 2 bases. The CDR3 has 15 amino acids. CDR1 and CDR2 (germline): SGHAT, FQNNGV. The CDR3 DNA reads TGTGCCAGCAGTGATCTAGCGGGGGGACCCTACGAGCAGTACTTC. Its translation: CASSDLAGGPYEQYF.

Many counts were recorded for this clonotype. The rearrangement uses TRBV28 and TRBJ2-5; D uncertain. Germline V lookup: CDR1 MDHEN, CDR2 SYDVKM. The length of the CDR3 is 12 residues. Deletions cut 4 bases from V and 4 bases from J, with 7 bases between. The CDR3 is CASSSWGETQYF. The CDR3 nucleotides are TGTGCCAGCAGTTCTTGGGGAGAGACCCAGTACTTC.

At least ten counts were recorded for this clonotype. V and J are TRBV3-1 and TRBJ2-5; D unclear. The ends were cut back, 1 base at V and 7 bases at J, with 4 bases in the middle. The CDR3 is 11 residues long. Germline V gene data show CDR1 as LGHDT and CDR2 as YNNKEL (reference sequence). The CDR3 DNA reads as TGTGCCAGCAGCCAAGGGGGGACCCAGTACTTC. This encodes CASSQGGTQYF.

The chain combines TRBV20-1 with TRBJ1-6; D possibly corresponds to TRBD1 (5 bases). The CDR3 length is 15 residues. The germline CDR1 and CDR2 sequences are DFQATT and SNEGSKA (reference sequence). Between the trimmed V and J ends, which lost 6 bases and 7 bases, there was a span of 19 bases. CDR3 DNA: TGCAGTGCCGTCCAGCCTGGGGCTGAGAATTCACCCCTCCACTTT. It codes for CSAVQPGAENSPLHF.

Many counts were recorded for this clonotype. The chain combines TRBV20-1 with TRBJ2-3; 9 bases match TRBD1. Trimming cost V 2 bases and J 7 bases; bases outside gene matches: 10. The CDR3 contains 15 residues. Germline CDR1 and CDR2: DFQATT and SNEGSKA (reference sequence). The CDR3 spells CSARPAGTGSNTQYF. In nucleotides, the CDR3 is TGCAGTGCTAGACCTGCCGGGACAGGGTCGAATACGCAGTATTTT.

This clonotype was recorded many times. CDR3 sequence (DNA): TGTGCCTGGAGTGTAGACAGGGGGTCCTACGAGCAGTACTTC. Its translation is CAWSVDRGSYEQYF. The chain has TRBV30 and TRBJ2-7; 9 bases align to TRBD1. The CDR3 is 14 residues long. Germline V gives CDR1 GTSNPN, CDR2 SVGIG (reference sequence). After removal of 0 bases from V and 1 base from J, the junction contained 1 base not matched to a gene.

To note about this clonotype: The junction differs from germline at one of its ends, possibly a read error. The chain is built from TRBV20-1 and TRBJ1-2, with no clear D. This CDR3 is built from 10 residues. Per the germline V gene, CDR1 is DFQATT and CDR2 is SNEGSKA (reference sequence). The CDR3 region is CSARDYGRPF. In DNA form, the CDR3 reads TGCAGTGCTAGAGATTACGGCCGTCCCTTC.

This clonotype was seen a few times. The rearrangement links TRBV12-3 or TRBV12-4 to TRBJ1-5; maybe TRBD1 (5 bases). The CDR3 has 12 amino acids. V dropped 5 bases and J dropped 6 bases, with 8 bases sitting between them. CDR3 loop: CASSRGVQPQHF. CDR3 nucleotides: TGTGCCAGCAGTAGAGGGGTTCAGCCCCAGCATTTT.

This clonotype was recorded many times. The chain employs TRBV30 and TRBJ2-2; no clear D. V gave up 7 bases and J gave up 3 bases, with 6 bases separating them. The CDR3 covers 11 residues. Germline CDR1 and CDR2: GTSNPN and SVGIG (reference sequence). The CDR3 DNA follows: TGTGCCTCCCTCGACACCGGGGAGCTGTTTTTT. Protein sequence: CASLDTGELFF.

The V call is TRBV19, the J call TRBJ1-5; D possibly corresponds to TRBD1 (5 bases). Germline V gene lookup returns CDR1 LNHDA and CDR2 SQIVND (reference sequence). The CDR3 spans 16 residues. The ends were cut back, 3 bases at V and 0 bases at J, with 12 bases in the middle. The CDR3 nucleotides are TGTGCCAGTAGTATTCGGGGGGAGATTAGCAATCAGCCCCAGCATTTT. It codes for CASSIRGEISNQPQHF.

This clonotype was counted ten times or more. The V and J genes are TRBV20-1 and TRBJ2-1; TRBD2 matches at 12 bases. The CDR3 runs to 14 residues. After removal of 4 bases from V and 4 bases from J, the junction contained 2 bases not matched to a gene. CDR1 DFQATT and CDR2 SNEGSKA come from the germline V gene (reference sequence). CDR3 DNA sequence: TGCAGTGCTACCACTAGCGGGAGGTACAATGAGCAGTTCTTC. Translating it yields CSATTSGRYNEQFF.

This clonotype showed up many times. This chain connects TRBV18 to TRBJ1-1; no clear D. Germline CDR1 KGHSH, CDR2 LQKENI. This CDR3 region has 12 residues. Between the trimmed V and J ends, which lost 6 bases and 3 bases, there was a span of 8 bases. CDR3 amino acids: CASSHGDTEAFF. The CDR3 coding sequence is TGTGCCAGCTCCCACGGGGACACTGAAGCTTTCTTT. Based on the CDR3 plus reference TRBV18 and TRBJ1-1, the full variable domain is NAGVMQNPRHLVRRRGQEARLRCSPMKGHSHVYWYRQLPEEGLKFMVYLQKENIIDESGMPKERFSAEFPKEGPSILRIQQVVRGDSAAYFCASSHGDTEAFFGQGTRLTVV.

This clonotype was detected ten times or more. This chain joins TRBV20-1 and TRBJ1-2, with 12 positions matching TRBD1. Germline V gene sequence: CDR1 DFQATT, CDR2 SNEGSKA (reference sequence). The CDR3 totals 14 residues. The junction had 3 bases not matched to a gene; V was cut back by 5 bases and J by 2 bases. This CDR3 is CSALGTGGNYGYTF. The CDR3 DNA sequence: TGCAGTGCTCTCGGGACAGGGGGCAACTATGGCTACACCTTC.

On this clonotype itself: One base away lies a much larger clone, so this may be a sequencing read error. The CDR3 DNA reads TGTGCCAGCAGCCAAGATATCTCCAGTGAGCAGTTCTTC. It translates to CASSQDISSEQFF. This chain connects TRBV3-1 to TRBJ2-1; D unclear. Germline CDR1 LGHDT, CDR2 YNNKEL (reference sequence). The CDR3 length is 13 residues. Trimming stripped 0 bases from V and 9 bases from J, with 9 bases between.